This passage covers 19 T cell receptor beta chains from one sample sequenced in a study of T cells in Graves' hyperthyroidism and ophthalmopathy. Amplified TCR beta CDR3 regions came from RNA transcripts. TCR CDR3 regions were first amplified by RT-PCR with HTBI primers. TCRdb ran MiXCR on the multiplex PCR reads and lists one entry per CDR3 protein. The sample records about 300,000 distinct CDR3 sequences, roughly 15% being singletons. The sample was blood. Every receptor here comes from a man in his thirties or forties with Graves' hyperthyroidism.

This clonotype was counted ten times or more. The CDR3 protein is CASSFGRGEGTEAFF. CDR3 DNA sequence: TGTGCCAGCAGTTTTGGTAGGGGGGAAGGAACTGAAGCTTTCTTT. J is TRBJ1-1 and V is TRBV12-3 or TRBV12-4; perhaps TRBD1 as D (6 bases). CDR3 size: 15 residues. Trimming pared 3 bases from V and 5 bases from J, leaving 16 bases between.

This clonotype was counted ten times or more. The chain carries TRBV6-1 and TRBJ1-4; D perhaps matches TRBD1 (5 bases). CDR1 and CDR2 from the germline V gene are MNHNS and SASEGT. This CDR3 contains 15 residues. Deletions cut 1 base from V and 7 bases from J, with 13 bases between. CDR3 in amino acids: CASSEGPRGREKLFF. The CDR3 bases are TGTGCCAGCAGTGAAGGGCCGCGGGGACGTGAAAAACTGTTTTTT.

This clonotype was detected ten times or more. The chain recombines TRBV24-1 with TRBJ2-2, with D possibly TRBD1 on 6 matching bases. The ends were cut back, 0 bases at V and 6 bases at J, with 10 bases in the middle. The CDR3 contains 15 residues. The germline CDR1 and CDR2 sequences are KGHDR and SFDVKD. The CDR3 reads CATSDLSQGPGELFF. CDR3 nucleotides: TGTGCCACCAGTGATTTGTCACAGGGTCCCGGGGAGCTGTTTTTT.

The rearrangement links TRBV11-2 to TRBJ1-5; D uncertain. The V end was cut by 5 bases, the J end by 0 bases, with 23 bases between. The CDR3 extends over 19 amino acids. Germline CDR1 is SGHAT and CDR2 is FQNNGV. This chain's CDR3 is CASSALVEKSTDSNQPQHF. CDR3 DNA: TGTGCCAGCAGCGCACTGGTAGAGAAATCTACCGATAGCAATCAGCCCCAGCATTTT.

This clonotype was recorded a few times. The CDR3 DNA follows: TGCGCCAGCAGCGGTTATGAGGGGGCCGAGCAGTACTTC. It is translated as CASSGYEGAEQYF. The genes are TRBV4-1 and TRBJ2-7; 7 nucleotides agree with TRBD1. The germline V gene has CDR1 MGHRA and CDR2 YSYEKL. Unmatched junction bases numbered 7, after V lost 5 bases and J lost 6 bases. The CDR3 extends over 13 amino acids.

This clonotype has a count of ten or more. The V gene is TRBV30, the J gene TRBJ1-2; possible D gene TRBD1, 5 bases. Germline loops: CDR1 GTSNPN, CDR2 SVGIG (reference sequence). V gave up 1 base and J gave up 7 bases, with 10 bases separating them. This CDR3 has 12 residues. CDR3 region: CAWSAGQGGYTF. The CDR3 bases are TGTGCCTGGAGTGCAGGGCAAGGTGGCTACACCTTC.

J is TRBJ2-1 and V is TRBV11-1, with a tentative D call TRBD1 (5 bases). This CDR3 comprises 13 residues. From germline, CDR1 is SGHAT and CDR2 FQDESV (reference sequence). V dropped 5 bases and J dropped 6 bases, with 11 bases sitting between them. The CDR3 sequence: CASSGAAGNEQFF. CDR3 coding DNA: TGTGCCAGCAGCGGGGCGGCTGGCAATGAGCAGTTCTTC.

This clonotype was seen more than once but under ten times. The chain uses TRBV13 and TRBJ2-1; 8 bases fit TRBD2. Unmatched junction bases numbered 7, after V lost 6 bases and J lost 6 bases. The germline V gene has CDR1 PRHDT and CDR2 FYEKMQ (reference sequence). The CDR3 is 14 residues long. This chain's CDR3 is CASSSSGSGNEQFF. The CDR3 DNA follows: TGTGCCAGCAGTTCAAGCGGGAGTGGCAATGAGCAGTTCTTC. Based on the CDR3 plus reference TRBV13 and TRBJ2-1, the full variable domain is AAGVIQSPRHLIKEKRETATLKCYPIPRHDTVYWYQQGPGQDPQFLISFYEKMQSDKGSIPDRFSAQQFSDYHSELNMSSLELGDSALYFCASSSSGSGNEQFFGPGTRLTVL.

This clonotype was recorded many times. The V call is TRBV20-1, the J call TRBJ2-7, with unresolved D. CDR1 is DFQATT, CDR2 SNEGSKA, per germline (reference sequence). Trimming took off 6 bases at V and 0 bases at J, with 12 bases between the two ends. The CDR3 is 13 amino acids. CDR3 sequence reads: CSARPSTSYEQYF. Here the CDR3 DNA reads TGCAGTGCGCGACCCAGCACCTCCTACGAGCAGTACTTC.

This clonotype turned up a few times. At one boundary the junction diverges from the germline segment, which might be a read error. J is TRBJ2-1 and V is TRBV5-5; D call uncertain. CDR3 length: 15 residues. Germline loops: CDR1 SGHKS, CDR2 YYEKEE (reference sequence). The CDR3 region has the DNA TGCGCCAGCAGTCCCCAGGAAACCTCCTACAATGAGCAGTTCTTC. Translating it yields CASSPQETSYNEQFF.

This clonotype showed up many times. The CDR3 loop is CASSMMIKAEAFF. CDR3 coding DNA: TGTGCCAGCAGCATGATGATTAAGGCTGAAGCTTTCTTT. J is TRBJ1-1 and V is TRBV5-5; D gene uncertain. The CDR3 consists of 13 residues. Looked up from germline, CDR1 is SGHKS and CDR2 is YYEKEE (reference sequence). The V gene lost 4 bases and the J gene lost 6 bases, with 13 bases spanning the gap.

This clonotype was counted many times. The chain has TRBV5-1 and TRBJ2-1, with a possible D match to TRBD1 (6 bases). The V end was cut by 2 bases, the J end by 6 bases, with 15 bases between. Per germline, CDR1 SGHRS and CDR2 YFSETQ. CDR3 size: 15 residues. The DNA for the CDR3 is TGCGCCAGCAGCTTTAGTTACAGGGCGGTCAATGAGCAGTTCTTC. It specifies CASSFSYRAVNEQFF.

The chain uses TRBV10-1 and TRBJ1-1; D unresolved. CDR3 size: 14 residues. V gave up 2 bases and J gave up 0 bases, with 7 bases separating them. Germline V lookup: CDR1 WNHNN, CDR2 SYGVQD (reference sequence). The CDR3 loop reads CASSEGWMNTEAFF. The CDR3 DNA sequence: TGCGCCAGCAGTGAGGGGTGGATGAACACTGAAGCTTTCTTT.

V is TRBV20-1 and J is TRBJ1-1; tentative D call: TRBD1 (5 bases). The V gene's germline CDR1 is DFQATT and CDR2 SNEGSKA (reference sequence). The CDR3 sequence is 13 residues long. The V end was cut by 0 bases, the J end by 7 bases, with 12 bases between. CDR3 residues: CSARDPATVEAFF. The CDR3 DNA sequence: TGCAGTGCTAGAGACCCTGCGACAGTTGAAGCTTTCTTT.

This clonotype was counted a few times. The junction differs from germline at one of its ends, possibly a read error. This chain connects TRBV20-1 to TRBJ2-5; 8 bases align to TRBD2. The length of the CDR3 is 16 residues. Germline CDR1 and CDR2: DFQATT and SNEGSKA (reference sequence). Here the CDR3 DNA reads TGCAGTGCTAGGCCCTCGGGGGGGCTGACTCGAGAGACCCAGTGCTTC. Encoded protein: CSARPSGGLTRETQCF.

This chain connects TRBV7-9 to TRBJ2-1, with D unresolved. The V and J ends lost 2 bases and 7 bases respectively, with 12 bases between them. The CDR3 runs to 14 residues. Per the germline V gene, CDR1 is SEHNR and CDR2 is FQNEAQ (reference sequence). The CDR3 DNA reads TGTGCCAGCAGCTTATTCGGACCCACTAATGAGCAGTTCTTC. Translating gives CASSLFGPTNEQFF.

This chain uses TRBV7-6 with TRBJ1-6; tentatively, D is TRBD1 (6 bases). Germline values: CDR1 SGHVS, CDR2 FNYEAQ. The CDR3 is 13 residues long. Trimming cost V 5 bases and J 14 bases, with 16 bases left between them. DNA of the CDR3: TGTGCCAGCAGCCGAGATCCGGGACAAACCCTCCACTTT. It specifies CASSRDPGQTLHF.

This clonotype was picked up many times. The genes are TRBV28 and TRBJ1-1, with 7 bases identical to TRBD1. The CDR3 covers 13 residues. Germline assignment: CDR1 MDHEN and CDR2 SYDVKM. V lost 6 bases and J lost 3; bases outside the gene matches: 4. CDR3 residues: CASRTGSHTEAFF. CDR3 bases: TGTGCCAGCAGGACAGGGTCCCACACTGAAGCTTTCTTT. The full variable domain, completed using reference TRBV28 and TRBJ1-1, is DVKVTQSSRYLVKRTGEKVFLECVQDMDHENMFWYRQDPGLGLRLIYFSYDVKMKEKGDIPEGYSVSREKKERFSLILESASTNQTSMYLCASRTGSHTEAFFGQGTRLTVV.

This clonotype was observed at least ten times. The chain joins TRBV28 to TRBJ2-7, with a weak D call TRBD2 (6 bases). The CDR3 covers 13 residues. Deletions cut 5 bases from V and 2 bases from J, with 10 bases between. In germline, CDR1 is MDHEN, CDR2 SYDVKM. Here the CDR3 DNA reads TGTGCCAGCAGTACGGGACTGCCCTACGAGCAGTACTTC. This codes for CASSTGLPYEQYF.